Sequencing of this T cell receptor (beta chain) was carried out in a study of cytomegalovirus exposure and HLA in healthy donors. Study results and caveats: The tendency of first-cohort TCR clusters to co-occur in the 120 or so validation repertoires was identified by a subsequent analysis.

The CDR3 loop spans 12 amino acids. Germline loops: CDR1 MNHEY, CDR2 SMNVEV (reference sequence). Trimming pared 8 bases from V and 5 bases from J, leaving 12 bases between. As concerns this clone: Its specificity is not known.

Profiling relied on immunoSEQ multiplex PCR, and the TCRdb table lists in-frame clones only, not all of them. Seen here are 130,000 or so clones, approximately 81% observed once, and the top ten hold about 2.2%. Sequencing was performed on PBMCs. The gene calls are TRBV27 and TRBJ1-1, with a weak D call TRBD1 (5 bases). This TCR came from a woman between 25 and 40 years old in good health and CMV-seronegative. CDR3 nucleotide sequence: TGTGCCAGCGGTCAGGGTGGTACTGAAGCTTTCTTT. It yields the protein CASGQGGTEAFF.